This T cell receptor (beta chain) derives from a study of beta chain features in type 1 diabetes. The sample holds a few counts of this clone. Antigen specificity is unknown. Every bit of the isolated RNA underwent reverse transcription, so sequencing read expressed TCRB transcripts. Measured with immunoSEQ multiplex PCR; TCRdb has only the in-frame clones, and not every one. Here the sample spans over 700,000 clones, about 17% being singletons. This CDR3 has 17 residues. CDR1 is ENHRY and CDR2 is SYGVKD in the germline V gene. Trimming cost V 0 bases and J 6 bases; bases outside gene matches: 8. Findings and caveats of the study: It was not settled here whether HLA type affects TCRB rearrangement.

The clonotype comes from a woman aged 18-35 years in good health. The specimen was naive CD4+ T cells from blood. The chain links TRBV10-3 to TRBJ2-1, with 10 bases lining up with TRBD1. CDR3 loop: CAISESVGTGVRNEQFF. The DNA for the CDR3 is TGTGCCATCAGTGAGTCGGTGGGGACAGGGGTTCGCAATGAGCAGTTCTTC.